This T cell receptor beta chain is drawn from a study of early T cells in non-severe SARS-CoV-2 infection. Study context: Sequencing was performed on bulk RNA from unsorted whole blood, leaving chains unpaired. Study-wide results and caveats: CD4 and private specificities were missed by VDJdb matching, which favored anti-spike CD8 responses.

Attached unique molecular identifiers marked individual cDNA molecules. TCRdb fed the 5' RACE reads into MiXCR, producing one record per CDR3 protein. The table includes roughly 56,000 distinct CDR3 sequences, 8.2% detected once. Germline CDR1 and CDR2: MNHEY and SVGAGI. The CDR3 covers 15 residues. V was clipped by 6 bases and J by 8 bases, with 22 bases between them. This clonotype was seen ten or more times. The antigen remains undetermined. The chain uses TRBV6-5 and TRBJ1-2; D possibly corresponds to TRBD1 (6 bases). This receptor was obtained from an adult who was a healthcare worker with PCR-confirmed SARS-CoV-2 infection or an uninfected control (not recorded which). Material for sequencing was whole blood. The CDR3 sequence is CASSRTGLPGNGYTF. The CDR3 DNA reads TGTGCCAGCAGCCGTACAGGGCTCCCAGGGAACGGCTACACCTTC.